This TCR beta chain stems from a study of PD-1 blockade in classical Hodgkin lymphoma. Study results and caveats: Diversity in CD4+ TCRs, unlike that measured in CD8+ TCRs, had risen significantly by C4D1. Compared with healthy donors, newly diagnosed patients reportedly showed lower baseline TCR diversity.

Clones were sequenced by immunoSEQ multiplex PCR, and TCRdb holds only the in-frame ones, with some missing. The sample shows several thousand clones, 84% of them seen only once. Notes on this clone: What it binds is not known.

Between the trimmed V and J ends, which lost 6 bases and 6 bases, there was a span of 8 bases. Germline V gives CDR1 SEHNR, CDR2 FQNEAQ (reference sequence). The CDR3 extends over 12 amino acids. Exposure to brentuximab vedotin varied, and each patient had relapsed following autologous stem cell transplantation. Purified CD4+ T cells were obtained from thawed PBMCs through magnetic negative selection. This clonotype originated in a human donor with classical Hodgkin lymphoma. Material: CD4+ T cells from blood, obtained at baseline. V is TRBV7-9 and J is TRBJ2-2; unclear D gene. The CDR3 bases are TGTGCCAGCAGGAGGAAGGCCGGGGAGCTGTTTTTT. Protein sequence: CASRRKAGELFF.